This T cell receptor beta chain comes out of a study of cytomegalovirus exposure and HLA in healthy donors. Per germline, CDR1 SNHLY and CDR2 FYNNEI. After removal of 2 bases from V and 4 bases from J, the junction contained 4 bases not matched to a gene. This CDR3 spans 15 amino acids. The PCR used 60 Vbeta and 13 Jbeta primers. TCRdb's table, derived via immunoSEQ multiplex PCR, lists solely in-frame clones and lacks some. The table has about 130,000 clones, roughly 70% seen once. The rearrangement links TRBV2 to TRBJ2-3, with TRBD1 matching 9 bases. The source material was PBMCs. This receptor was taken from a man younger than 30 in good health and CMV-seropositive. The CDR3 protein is CASSEWGQGPDTQYF. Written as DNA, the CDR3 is TGTGCCAGCAGTGAATGGGGACAGGGCCCAGATACGCAGTATTTT.